This T cell receptor beta chain was identified during a study of blood T cell repertoires in COVID-19. Turning to the study itself: The United States, Italy and Spain were the sources of the acute and convalescent COVID-19 samples. T cells, B-cell-depleted T cells, or PBMCs supplied cDNA or gDNA.

Original analysis: Estimates of nucleated cell counts were drawn from the amplification of reference gene primers. Generated by immunoSEQ multiplex PCR, the TCRdb table keeps only in-frame clones and is missing some. V and J calls and clone size are as listed in that table; D and trimming were resolved from the DNA. This sample carries about 400,000 clones, 89% of them seen once, and the ten largest clones take over 1%. This clone was counted between two and nine times. The CDR3 consists of 18 residues. The germline gives CDR1 SNHLY, CDR2 FYNNEI. The junction had 14 bases not matched to a gene; V was cut back by 6 bases and J by 6 bases.

The sequence was obtained from a man aged 40-49 years with acute or convalescent COVID-19. The rearrangement joins TRBV2 to TRBJ2-3; 14 positions agree with TRBD2. What was sequenced was peripheral blood. The CDR3 protein is CASRPPGLAGAAGDTQYF. In DNA form, the CDR3 reads TGTGCCAGCAGGCCCCCGGGACTAGCGGGAGCAGCAGGGGATACGCAGTATTTT.